This TCR beta chain comes out of a study of radiation and T cells in renal cell carcinoma. This CDR3 has 13 amino acids. V was shortened by 4 bases and J by 1 base, with 7 bases between the two germline ends. Germline values: CDR1 MNHNS, CDR2 SASEGT. Remarks on this clone: Its antigen is not identified.

Profiling relied on immunoSEQ multiplex PCR, and the TCRdb table lists in-frame clones only, not all of them. The sample holds about 40,000 clones, roughly 85% seen once. Time point reported: blood 4 weeks post-SBRT, at nephrectomy. As to treatment: 15 Gy SBRT to primary tumor, nephrectomy 4 weeks later. Nephrectomy followed 15 Gy stereotactic body radiation by 4 weeks. Serial blood draws occurred at baseline and 2 and 4 weeks post-SBRT. The tumor was a clear cell renal cell carcinoma. Study-wide results and caveats: From baseline, blood top tumor clonotypes peaked at 2 weeks post-radiation.

The sequences come from blood, collected from a patient whose treatment included radiotherapy and nephrectomy. The sequence was obtained from an older woman with renal cell carcinoma. The chain carries TRBV6-1 and TRBJ1-2; D is ambiguous. CDR3 residues: CASSVDGNYGYTF. The DNA for the CDR3 is TGTGCCAGCAGTGTAGACGGTAACTATGGCTACACCTTC.